This entry features one TCR beta chain sequence. Its recognized antigen is unknown. Base qualities are not recorded, but no much larger clone differs from it by a single base. The data originate from a study of blood T cells in healthy people across ages (dated by TCRdb to 2015 to 2017). Background on the whole study: In model experiments, roughly one uniquely barcoded TCR beta cDNA molecule per two T cells was captured by template switching. Using deep sequencing normalized with unique cDNA molecular identifiers, the study measured how TCR beta repertoire diversity changes with age. Donors were grouped into four age groups: young (average approximately 15 years), middle-aged (roughly 37), aged (around 60) and long-lived (around 80). To avoid experimental bias, donors of different ages were randomly spread across the sequencing lanes. Using the same blood draw, the study looked at two additional independent replicas of 1 million unique cDNA reads for two donors, one aged 18 to 30 and the other aged 80 or older.

Compared with germline, V lacks 7 bases and J lacks 4 bases; bases without a gene match: 16. For CDR1 and CDR2, the germline V gene lists SGHTA and FQGNSA. There are 17 amino acids in the CDR3, from cysteine to phenylalanine inclusive. Only CDR3 DNA is held: 51 bases, read in frame from base 1. Systemically healthy Caucasian individuals from Russia, 35 to 50 in total and aged 6 to 90 years, were included as donors. Each donor gave around 9.5 milliliters of peripheral blood, collected into EDTA-treated Vacutainer tubes. PBMCs were isolated by Ficoll-Paque density-gradient centrifugation, with at least 6 million obtained per sample. Trizol reagent was used to extract total RNA from the PBMCs, yielding at least 5.5 micrograms per sample. The percentages of naive CD45RAhigh/CD27high T cells were determined by flow cytometry on a PBMC aliquot from every donor. The method behind the library was 5' RACE. The instrument given in TCRdb is Illumina HiSeq 2500. A second PCR of 7 to 11 cycles was run with a J-beta primer mix and a sample-barcoded 5' primer. A template-switch 5' adaptor carrying 12 random nucleotides introduced a unique molecular identifier onto each TCR beta cDNA molecule. Each sample yielded at least 2.5 million CDR3-containing paired-end reads. First-strand cDNA was synthesized from all RNA with the Mint cDNA synthesis kit, primed by a TRBC-specific oligonucleotide. After uracil-DNA glycosylase treatment, a first 18-cycle PCR used universal primers M1SS and BC2_uni_R on all cDNA. In the paper's pipeline: Normalization of each sample was performed by random selection of 1 million high-quality reads, each carrying a distinct molecular identifier. Reads with shared molecular identifiers were discarded instead of being binned into consensus sequences. MiTCR, set to a Q25 quality threshold and the strictest error-elimination algorithm, was used for CDR3 identification, clonotype clustering and error correction. A nonparametric unseen species model with Euler transformation was used to estimate a lower bound on total TCR beta diversity. Through fastp at Q25 and MiXCR, TCRdb rebuilt clones from the public reads, retaining in-frame beta chains. Each entry is one CDR3 protein sequence, shown with its most common DNA and genes. The V and J calls follow TCRdb's processing rather than the paper's. The sample table contains under 2,000,000 distinct CDR3 sequences; only one count was recorded for about 50% of them. Around 2.1% of the sample is taken by the ten largest.

What the authors observed across the whole study: Conclusive comparison of naive and antigen-experienced compartments was prevented by the profiling of bulk unsorted PBMCs. A strong correlation was found between observed TCR beta diversity and the percentage of naive T cells measured by flow cytometry. Estimates of total diversity based on one million sequenced T cells were regarded as lower bounds and as underestimates. Observed TCR beta diversity per million T cells fell roughly linearly with age, and a significant reduction was already apparent by age approximately 40. Donor CMV infection status was unknown, potentially confounding age-related changes in expanded clonotypes. Compared with the aged group, the long-lived group had more naive CD4+ T cells, fewer expanded clones and increased TCR diversity, suggesting age selection.

In this chain, TRBV7-2 is recombined with TRBJ1-2; TRBD1 agrees with 9 junctional bases. The sequenced sample was blood. The sequence came from a woman aged 40 to 49 in good health. Read as DNA, the sequence is TGTGCCAGCACCTTTAATAGGGTACAGGGGGCCGGCTATGGCTACACCTTC. This codes for CASTFNRVQGAGYGYTF.